This is a list of T cell receptor beta chains from one sample in a study of vaccination effects on CD4 cells after COVID-19. Here immunoSEQ multiplex PCR was the method, and the copy in TCRdb shows in-frame clones only, minus some. Altogether about 30,000 clones are present, around 74% being singletons, with the ten largest covering 15% to 20%. Their recognized antigens are unknown. The starting material was CD4+ T cells from PBMCs cultured with HCoV-OC43 spike peptides, obtained after COVID-19 vaccination. These receptors were collected from a human donor who received a COVID-19 vaccine. The CDR3 runs from the conserved cysteine through the conserved F or W. Each record gives: J gene, clone size, V gene, CDR3 protein. Clone size appears in some rows only: once, few, many, or a class for an expanded clone.

j_gene: TRBJ2-3
abundance: -
v_gene: TRBV24-1
CDR3aa: CATSGTTSGGADFWTDTQYF

j_gene: TRBJ1-2
abundance: -
v_gene: TRBV5-1
CDR3aa: CASSPDSPNYGYTF

j_gene: TRBJ2-1
abundance: -
v_gene: TRBV13
CDR3aa: CASSPGTSYNEQFF

j_gene: TRBJ1-2
abundance: few
v_gene: TRBV2
CDR3aa: CASSESRGLYGYTF

j_gene: TRBJ2-5
abundance: large
v_gene: TRBV6-1
CDR3aa: CASSDGIGLREETQYF

j_gene: TRBJ1-5
abundance: -
v_gene: TRBV5-5
CDR3aa: CASSSTGYQPQHF

j_gene: TRBJ2-7
abundance: -
v_gene: TRBV6-5
CDR3aa: CASKGPSSYEQYF

j_gene: TRBJ2-3
abundance: -
v_gene: TRBV5-4
CDR3aa: CASSPRGGPDTQYF

j_gene: TRBJ2-7
abundance: -
v_gene: TRBV11-1
CDR3aa: CASSFGQGFSYEQYF

j_gene: TRBJ2-7
abundance: few
v_gene: TRBV25-1
CDR3aa: CASSDHTRGSYEQYF

j_gene: TRBJ2-1
abundance: -
v_gene: TRBV5-1
CDR3aa: CASSFGRDNEQFF

j_gene: TRBJ2-7
abundance: -
v_gene: TRBV19
CDR3aa: CASSIRTGYEQYF

j_gene: TRBJ2-7
abundance: -
v_gene: TRBV7-2
CDR3aa: CASSFRGRIKSSYEQYF

j_gene: TRBJ1-5
abundance: once
v_gene: TRBV20-1
CDR3aa: CSASSGGTARGAQHF

j_gene: TRBJ1-4
abundance: -
v_gene: TRBV5-1
CDR3aa: CASSRDPNEKLFF

j_gene: TRBJ2-3
abundance: -
v_gene: TRBV12-3/TRBV12-4
CDR3aa: CASSILGTDTQYF

j_gene: TRBJ1-5
abundance: -
v_gene: TRBV28
CDR3aa: CASRSPQGRDQPQHF

j_gene: TRBJ1-2
abundance: -
v_gene: TRBV6-5
CDR3aa: CASSEQGLDGYTF

j_gene: TRBJ2-7
abundance: -
v_gene: TRBV3-1/TRBV3-2
CDR3aa: CASSQALAGGYEQYF

j_gene: TRBJ2-1
abundance: -
v_gene: TRBV7-6
CDR3aa: CASSSPGQGAGNEQFF

j_gene: TRBJ2-5
abundance: -
v_gene: TRBV10-1
CDR3aa: CASSRGTDQETQYF

j_gene: TRBJ2-1
abundance: -
v_gene: TRBV3-1/TRBV3-2
CDR3aa: CASSRLSGEQFF

j_gene: TRBJ2-5
abundance: few
v_gene: TRBV5-4
CDR3aa: CASSRGSGVQETQYF

j_gene: TRBJ1-2
abundance: -
v_gene: TRBV18
CDR3aa: CASSPPPQTGYTF

j_gene: TRBJ1-3
abundance: few
v_gene: TRBV3-1/TRBV3-2
CDR3aa: CASSRGWGALSGNTIYF

j_gene: TRBJ1-2
abundance: -
v_gene: TRBV3-1/TRBV3-2
CDR3aa: CASSADLRGGYTF

j_gene: TRBJ1-6
abundance: -
v_gene: TRBV2
CDR3aa: CASRTGYNSPLHF

j_gene: TRBJ1-2
abundance: -
v_gene: TRBV6-1
CDR3aa: CASSETSAVIYGYTF

j_gene: TRBJ1-5
abundance: -
v_gene: TRBV5-6
CDR3aa: CASSFAWDREGQPQHF

j_gene: TRBJ2-7
abundance: once
v_gene: TRBV12-3/TRBV12-4
CDR3aa: CASSLLSSQGSIF

j_gene: TRBJ2-1
abundance: -
v_gene: TRBV6-5
CDR3aa: CASKRKDKGRTEQFF

j_gene: TRBJ2-7
abundance: -
v_gene: TRBV9
CDR3aa: CASSVYRDSYEQYF

j_gene: TRBJ1-3
abundance: few
v_gene: TRBV6-5
CDR3aa: CASSYEWSSGNTIYF

j_gene: TRBJ2-7
abundance: once
v_gene: TRBV6-1
CDR3aa: CASNEGPEGGSSYEQYF

j_gene: TRBJ2-5
abundance: -
v_gene: TRBV18
CDR3aa: CASSQRDFQETQYF

j_gene: TRBJ1-2
abundance: once
v_gene: TRBV19
CDR3aa: CASRRTGGAYDYTF

j_gene: TRBJ1-2
abundance: -
v_gene: TRBV5-1
CDR3aa: CASSLGWTGDLANYGYTF

j_gene: TRBJ2-2
abundance: -
v_gene: TRBV7-9
CDR3aa: CASSPLSGTHTGELFF

j_gene: TRBJ2-1
abundance: few
v_gene: TRBV15
CDR3aa: CATSASGRARYNEQFF

j_gene: TRBJ1-1
abundance: -
v_gene: TRBV27
CDR3aa: CASSSDRRGTEAFF

j_gene: TRBJ1-1
abundance: few
v_gene: TRBV19
CDR3aa: CASSVYRGMNTEAFF

j_gene: TRBJ1-6
abundance: -
v_gene: TRBV4-1
CDR3aa: CASSLVRDRNSPLHF